This T cell receptor beta chain is drawn from a study of vaccination effects on CD4 cells after COVID-19. Using viral peptide pools, the ViraFEST assay grew out antigen-specific CD4+ T cells prior to sequencing. CD4+ T cells were isolated after less than 12 days of culture. CDR1 SGHDT and CDR2 YYEEEE come from the germline V gene. Trimming stripped 4 bases from V and 4 bases from J, with 12 bases between. This CDR3 spans 14 amino acids. Method: immunoSEQ multiplex PCR; TCRdb's copy keeps in-frame clones and lacks some. Among about 79,000 clones listed, 74% were seen once. Points on this clone: The antigen is undetermined.

This TCR derives from a human donor who received a COVID-19 vaccine. The source was CD4+ T cells from PBMCs cultured with HCoV-229E spike peptides, collected before COVID-19 vaccination. The gene calls are TRBV5-6 and TRBJ1-3; unclear D gene. CDR3 sequence (DNA): TGTGCCAGCAGCCCGGTCGGATCGGGAAACACCATATATTTT. This translates into CASSPVGSGNTIYF. Full variable domain (missing parts from reference TRBV5-6 and TRBJ1-3): DAGVTQSPTHLIKTRGQQVTLRCSPKSGHDTVSWYQQALGQGPQFIFQYYEEEERQRGNFPDRFSGHQFPNYSSELNVNALLLGDSALYLCASSPVGSGNTIYFGEGSWLTVV.